These 4 T cell receptor beta chains were sequenced from one sample in a study of read filtering for tumor transcriptome and immune sequencing (dated by TCRdb to the early 2020s). This sample was sequenced with an Illumina HiSeq 4000. The Immunoverse kit was used to build TCR libraries from around 420 ng RNA, with molecular barcoded adaptors covering alpha/delta and beta/gamma chains. TCRdb trimmed the raw reads at Q25, called clones with MiXCR and kept productive beta chains. Rows merge per CDR3 protein into single entries with the most common DNA and genes. Present in this sample are tens of thousands of distinct CDR3 sequences, about 20% of which were seen just once. The ten largest account for about a sixth of the sample. Source material: a population of CD138-negative cells sorted from bone marrow. The meaning of the sample's cell subset or site label: bone marrow mononuclear cells depleted of CD138+ plasma/myeloma cells by negative magnetic selection. All receptors derive from a donor at least 40 years old with multiple myeloma.

Remarks on this clonotype: This clone may be a read error of a much larger clone one base away. The chain recombines TRBV7-3 with TRBJ2-5; 8 positions agree with TRBD2. Trimming took 5 bases from V and 7 from J; bases not matched to a gene: 9. This CDR3 comprises 14 residues. The V gene's germline CDR1 is SGHTA and CDR2 FQGTGA. CDR3 sequence: CASSRRAGGGTQYF. CDR3 in DNA: TGTGCCAGCAGCCGCCGGGCGGGGGGAGGGACCCAGTACTTC.

This clonotype was counted ten times or more. V and J are TRBV5-1 and TRBJ2-2; tentative D call: TRBD2 (6 bases). The CDR3 covers 17 residues. V dropped 5 bases and J dropped 1 base, with 18 bases sitting between them. CDR1 SGHRS and CDR2 YFSETQ come from the germline V gene. The CDR3 nucleotides are TGCGCCAGCAGACCCGGGACGATGGAGGGGAACACCGGGGAGCTGTTTTTT. This gives the protein CASRPGTMEGNTGELFF.

This clonotype was seen a handful of times. The J gene is TRBJ2-3, the V gene TRBV28, with 7 positions matching TRBD1. Germline V lookup: CDR1 MDHEN, CDR2 SYDVKM. The V and J ends lost 8 bases and 5 bases, in that order; junction bases with no gene match: 7. The CDR3 totals 13 residues. This CDR3 is CASQQGWRDTQYF. CDR3 coding DNA: TGTGCCAGCCAACAGGGGTGGAGAGATACGCAGTATTTT.

This clonotype was detected ten times or more. V usage is TRBV7-3 and J usage is TRBJ2-5; 10 bases fit TRBD1. Losses at the gene ends were 4 bases for V and 4 bases for J; bases not matched to a gene: 0. CDR3 length equals 13 residues. In germline, CDR1 is SGHTA, CDR2 FQGTGA. The CDR3 DNA is TGTGCCAGCAGCTGGGACAGGGGAGAGACCCAGTACTTC. Its translation: CASSWDRGETQYF. Full variable domain (remainder filled in from reference TRBV7-3 and TRBJ2-5): GAGVSQTPSNKVTEKGKYVELRCDPISGHTALYWYRQSLGQGPEFLIYFQGTGAADDSGLPNDRFFAVRPEGSVSTLKIQRTERGDSAVYLCASSWDRGETQYFGPGTRLLVL.